This T cell receptor beta chain was documented in a study of blood T cell repertoires in COVID-19. Across the whole study: The origin of the acute and convalescent COVID-19 samples was the United States, Italy and Spain. Sources were T cells, B-cell-depleted T cells, or PBMCs; the material itself was cDNA or gDNA.

As handled by the study authors: Nucleated cell number was recorded as an estimate derived from reference gene primer amplification. Measured with immunoSEQ multiplex PCR; TCRdb has only the in-frame clones, and not every one. V, J and clone size are those of that table, while D and trimming were read from the DNA. The table records about 110,000 clones, roughly 84% of them present only once. The table lists this clone with a count of one. The sequencing sample was made of peripheral blood. The clonotype originates from a human donor in a cohort sampled during active COVID-19.

The CDR3: CASSLAWAGDEQYV. CDR3 sequence (DNA): TGTGCCAGCAGCTTAGCTTGGGCAGGGGACGAGCAGTACGTC. The chain combines TRBV7-2 with TRBJ2-7, with D possibly TRBD1 on 6 matching bases. This CDR3 has 14 amino acids. In germline, CDR1 is SGHTA, CDR2 FQGNSA. V lost 0 bases to trimming and J lost 5 bases, with 11 bases between them.